This entry lists 15 T cell receptor beta chains sequenced from one sample in a study of shared T cell receptors in the human thymus. TCRdb keeps only in-frame clones here, not all; method: immunoSEQ multiplex PCR. Counted here are about 610,000 clones, around 87% occurring once; the ten biggest clones make up around 0.01%. This same sample was also part of a study on human thymus T cells.

The sequenced sample was thymocytes. These receptors were collected from a boy in the first two years of life with a congenital heart defect.

To note about this clone: The junction and the germline gene differ at one end; a read error may be behind it. The chain has TRBV6-1 and TRBJ2-1; D is perhaps TRBD1 (5 bases). CDR3 length: 12 amino acids. Germline lookup yields CDR1 MNHNS and CDR2 SASEGT. The CDR3 is CASSEVELSRVF. DNA for the CDR3: TGTGCCAGCAGTGAAGTTGAACTGAGCAGGGTCTTC.

The V call is TRBV7-9, the J call TRBJ2-5, with a tentative D call TRBD2 (6 bases). The germline V gene encodes CDR1 SEHNR and CDR2 FQNEAQ (reference sequence). Trimming cost V 5 bases and J 6 bases, with 31 bases left between them. The CDR3 has 19 residues. The CDR3 region is CASSPRGGRTGRSRKTQYF. The CDR3 DNA is TGTGCCAGCAGCCCGAGGGGAGGAAGAACGGGAAGGTCTAGGAAGACCCAGTACTTC.

The chain carries TRBV4-3 and TRBJ2-2; 10 nucleotides match TRBD2. Trimming removed 2 bases from V and 4 bases from J; junction bases left unmatched: 13. Germline lookup yields CDR1 LGHNA and CDR2 YSLEER. This CDR3 has 19 amino acids. The CDR3: CASSQRWSAGGPGTGELFF. The CDR3 nucleotides are TGCGCCAGCAGCCAAAGGTGGTCAGCGGGAGGGCCGGGCACCGGGGAGCTGTTTTTT.

The rearrangement uses TRBV19 and TRBJ2-1, with 10 bases lining up with TRBD1. The CDR3 consists of 14 residues. Germline CDR1 LNHDA, CDR2 SQIVND (reference sequence). V was pared by 6 bases and J by 6 bases, with 5 bases of the junction left unmatched. The CDR3 DNA sequence: TGTGCCAGTAGCCCGGGACAGGGGCCCAATGAGCAGTTCTTC. Translated, it gives CASSPGQGPNEQFF.

This chain links TRBV14 with TRBJ2-1; TRBD2 matches 14 bases. V was pared by 5 bases and J by 1 base, with 7 bases of the junction left unmatched. This CDR3 contains 18 residues. Germline V CDR1 and CDR2: SGHDN, FVKESK. For the CDR3, the DNA is TGTGCCAGCAGCAAGGGGACTAGCGGGAGATGGTCCTACAATGAGCAGTTCTTC. This translates into CASSKGTSGRWSYNEQFF.

The chain employs TRBV2 and TRBJ2-7; tentative D call: TRBD2 (5 bases). Germline V CDR1 and CDR2: SNHLY, FYNNEI. This CDR3 has 12 amino acids. V was cut by 9 bases and J by 1 base, with 10 bases left in between. The CDR3 bases are TGTGCCAGGGGAGACACATCCTACGAGCAGTACTTC. Translation: CARGDTSYEQYF.

The chain recombines TRBV4-3 with TRBJ1-1; 10 bases agree with TRBD1. V lost 0 bases and J lost 10; bases outside the gene matches: 20. Germline CDR1 and CDR2: LGHNA and YSLEER. The CDR3 contains 19 residues. As DNA, the CDR3 is TGCGCCAGCAGCCAAGAGGGTCCGGGACAGGGGTCGGGTAAACCTGGAGCTTTCTTT. It is translated as CASSQEGPGQGSGKPGAFF.

The chain is built from TRBV23-1 and TRBJ2-7, with D possibly being TRBD1 (5 bases). TRBV23-1 falls under the ORF class, with uncertain function. Trimming took 4 bases from V and 5 from J, leaving 12 bases between them. This CDR3 contains 13 residues. Here the CDR3 DNA reads TGCGCCAGCAGTCGGGCTGGGGCCAACGAGCAGTACTTC. Amino acid sequence: CASSRAGANEQYF.

The chain carries TRBV30 and TRBJ2-2, with a tentative D call TRBD2 (5 bases). The CDR3 loop spans 18 amino acids. Germline V gene lookup returns CDR1 GTSNPN and CDR2 SVGIG (reference sequence). The V end lost 3 bases, the J end lost 0 bases, and 20 bases lay between the germline ends. CDR3 sequence (DNA): TGTGCCTGGAGCCCCCCCCCGAGGGCGGGTGCGAACACCGGGGAGCTGTTTTTT. It codes for CAWSPPPRAGANTGELFF. Together with reference TRBV30 and TRBJ2-2, the CDR3 gives the full variable domain: SQTIHQWPATLVQPVGSPLSLECTVEGTSNPNLYWYRQAAGRGLQLLFYSVGIGQISSEVPQNLSASRPQDRQFILSSKKLLLSDSGFYLCAWSPPPRAGANTGELFFGEGSRLTVL.

V usage is TRBV19 and J usage is TRBJ2-7, with 7 bases matching TRBD2. The length of the CDR3 is 14 residues. Germline CDR1 LNHDA, CDR2 SQIVND (reference sequence). The V and J ends lost 5 bases and 4 bases, in that order; junction bases with no gene match: 8. The CDR3 sequence: CASSRAGVGYEQYF. The CDR3 nucleotides are TGTGCCAGTAGTCGGGCGGGAGTGGGGTACGAGCAGTACTTC.

This CDR3 is CASSPDGSKGRVGNCTEAFF. DNA of the CDR3: TGCGCCAGCAGCCCGGATGGGTCTAAAGGGAGGGTTGGTAATTGCACTGAAGCTTTCTTT. The rearrangement joins TRBV5-1 to TRBJ1-1; D gene uncertain. The CDR3 has 20 amino acids. The germline V gene encodes CDR1 SGHRS and CDR2 YFSETQ. Trimming stripped 4 bases from V and 4 bases from J, with 32 bases between.

This sequence joins TRBV11-1 and TRBJ1-2; 12 nucleotides agree with TRBD1. Germline assignment: CDR1 SGHAT and CDR2 FQDESV (reference sequence). With 2 bases clipped from V and 8 bases from J, the junction kept 9 bases outside the gene matches. The length of the CDR3 is 16 residues. CDR3 nucleotide sequence: TGTGCCAGCAGCTTATTGGGACAGGGGGCGTCAGGCGGCTACACCTTC. This translates into CASSLLGQGASGGYTF. Using reference TRBV11-1 and TRBJ1-2 for the parts outside the CDR3, the full variable domain is EAEVAQSPRYKITEKSQAVAFWCDPISGHATLYWYRQILGQGPELLVQFQDESVVDDSQLPKDRFSAERLKGVDSTLKIQPAELGDSAMYLCASSLLGQGASGGYTFGSGTRLTVV.

The rearrangement links TRBV11-3 to TRBJ2-5, with 8 bases that match TRBD2. With 5 bases clipped from V and 2 bases from J, the junction kept 10 bases outside the gene matches. Germline assignment: CDR1 SGHNT and CDR2 YENEEA. The CDR3 runs to 16 residues. The CDR3 spells CASSHAETSEQETQYF. The CDR3 DNA sequence: TGTGCCAGCAGCCATGCGGAGACTAGCGAGCAAGAGACCCAGTACTTC. Supplemented by reference TRBV11-3 and TRBJ2-5, the full variable domain reads EAGVVQSPRYKIIEKKQPVAFWCNPISGHNTLYWYLQNLGQGPELLIRYENEEAVDDSQLPKDRFSAERLKGVDSTLKIQPAELGDSAVYLCASSHAETSEQETQYFGPGTRLLVL.

The chain is built from TRBV6-1 and TRBJ1-2; D may be TRBD1 (5 bases). This CDR3 comprises 15 residues. Trimming took 2 bases from V and 4 from J, leaving 14 bases between them. The germline V gene encodes CDR1 MNHNS and CDR2 SASEGT. CDR3 region: CASSELGQAPYGYTF. The CDR3 DNA is TGTGCCAGCAGTGAACTCGGACAAGCCCCCTATGGCTACACCTTC.

The chain carries TRBV14 and TRBJ1-5; a weak D match, TRBD1 (6 bases). The CDR3 is 20 residues long. Trimming took 0 bases from V and 0 from J, leaving 21 bases between them. Germline-derived CDR1 and CDR2 are SGHDN and FVKESK. CDR3 nucleotides: TGTGCCAGCAGCCAAGATCGGTACCGGGGGGGGCAATATAGCAATCAGCCCCAGCATTTT. Protein product: CASSQDRYRGGQYSNQPQHF.